These 28 T cell receptor beta chains originate from one sample sequenced in a study of T-cell memory formation after mild COVID-19. MiXCR, run by TCRdb on the 5' RACE reads, gives a single entry per CDR3 protein. The sample holds some 450,000 distinct CDR3 sequences, 15% to 25% seen once. Sequences were obtained from PBMCs or a T cell subset sorted from them (not recorded which). Receptors originate from an adult woman who had mild COVID-19 (a few samples of this study predate the infection). Cell type and time point are not known.

The chain combines TRBV12-3 or TRBV12-4 with TRBJ2-7; 12 bases are a match to TRBD2. The CDR3 extends over 16 amino acids. The J segment lost 5 bases and the V segment lost 6 bases, leaving 11 bases of the junction unmatched. CDR3 sequence (DNA): TGTGCCAGCAGCCCCTATTCGGGACTAGCGGGCGACGAGCAGTACTTC. Translated, it gives CASSPYSGLAGDEQYF.

The gene calls are TRBV14 and TRBJ2-7; D not certain. With 1 base removed from V and 2 bases from J, the gap between germline ends came to 15 bases. Germline lookup yields CDR1 SGHDN and CDR2 FVKESK. This CDR3 has 16 amino acids. The CDR3 DNA sequence: TGTGCCAGCAGCCAAGGCCACCCCCATCCGGCCTACGAGCAGTACTTC. Translating it yields CASSQGHPHPAYEQYF.

V and J are TRBV12-3 or TRBV12-4 and TRBJ2-6; the D is unclear. The germline V and J ends were trimmed by 7 bases and 0 bases, with 7 bases remaining between them. This CDR3 has 14 residues. The CDR3 region is CASTLTSGANVLTF. CDR3 nucleotide sequence: TGTGCCAGCACGCTCACCTCTGGGGCCAACGTCCTGACTTTC.

V and J are TRBV24-1 and TRBJ2-2, with D possibly being TRBD2 (6 bases). Germline loops: CDR1 KGHDR, CDR2 SFDVKD. CDR3 length equals 16 residues. Deletions cut 2 bases from V and 7 bases from J, with 16 bases between. The DNA for the CDR3 is TGTGCCACCAGTGATTCGGGAGTCCCTTTTATCGGGGAGCTGTTTTTT. This translates into CATSDSGVPFIGELFF.

The rearrangement joins TRBV5-1 to TRBJ2-7; 9 positions agree with TRBD2. CDR1 and CDR2 from the germline V gene are SGHRS and YFSETQ. V lost 3 bases and J lost 4; bases outside the gene matches: 17. The CDR3 is 18 amino acids. CDR3 sequence: CASSSAGRLAGGQYEQYF. DNA for the CDR3: TGCGCCAGCAGCTCCGCCGGCCGACTTGCGGGAGGGCAATACGAGCAGTACTTC.

This clonotype was found many times. The rearrangement uses TRBV6-4 and TRBJ2-1; 8 bases align to TRBD1. In germline, CDR1 is MRHNA, CDR2 SNTAGT. The length of the CDR3 is 15 residues. V lost 3 bases and J lost 6; bases outside the gene matches: 7. CDR3 in DNA: TGTGCCAGCAGTGAGAAGACAGGGGCGAGCAATGAGCAGTTCTTC. Its translation is CASSEKTGASNEQFF.

V usage is TRBV5-1 and J usage is TRBJ1-6; 7 positions match TRBD1. CDR1 and CDR2 from the germline V gene are SGHRS and YFSETQ. V trimming: 0 bases; J trimming: 5 bases; junction bases outside the gene matches: 2. CDR3 size: 15 residues. The CDR3 nucleotides are TGCGCCAGCAGCTTGGGGGGGACAGATAATTCACCCCTCCACTTT. Its protein product is CASSLGGTDNSPLHF.

J is TRBJ1-1 and V is TRBV3-1; perhaps TRBD1 as D (5 bases). With 1 base removed from V and 7 bases from J, the gap between germline ends came to 13 bases. The CDR3 covers 14 residues. Germline CDR1 reads LGHDT; CDR2 reads YNNKEL (reference sequence). For the CDR3, the DNA is TGTGCCAGCAGCCAAGGGGGCACGCGAAATGAAGCTTTCTTT. It yields the protein CASSQGGTRNEAFF.

V and J are TRBV20-1 and TRBJ2-7; D is undetermined. V was pared by 2 bases and J by 6 bases, with 5 bases between. Germline V CDR1 and CDR2: DFQATT, SNEGSKA (reference sequence). The CDR3 is 10 amino acids. The CDR3 spells CSARFGEQYF. For the CDR3, the DNA is TGCAGTGCTAGATTTGGCGAGCAGTACTTC.

This clonotype was seen only a few times. This rearrangement joins TRBV6-5 to TRBJ2-3; tentative D call: TRBD2 (6 bases). The CDR3 is made up of 15 amino acids. CDR1 and CDR2 from the germline V gene are MNHEY and SVGAGI. Deletions cut 4 bases from V and 0 bases from J, with 11 bases between. The chain's CDR3 is CASSLVAVSTDTQYF. The CDR3 coding sequence is TGTGCCAGCAGTTTAGTAGCGGTGAGCACAGATACGCAGTATTTT.

The chain recombines TRBV25-1 with TRBJ2-1; 14 positions agree with TRBD2. This CDR3 comprises 17 residues. V was clipped by 1 base and J by 9 bases; unmatched bases: 8. Germline V gives CDR1 MGHDK, CDR2 SYGVNS. CDR3: CASSESKTSGGASEQFF. CDR3 bases: TGTGCCAGCAGTGAATCTAAGACTAGCGGGGGGGCCAGTGAGCAGTTCTTC.

The chain combines TRBV4-1 with TRBJ2-2; 7 bases align to TRBD2. CDR1 is MGHRA and CDR2 is YSYEKL in the germline V gene. This CDR3 has 15 residues. The trim removed 1 base at V and 4 bases at J, leaving 3 bases unmatched. In DNA, the CDR3 is TGCGCCAGCAGCCAAGGCGGGAGAGGCACCGGGGAGCTGTTTTTT. Its protein is CASSQGGRGTGELFF.

This clonotype was recorded many times. The chain links TRBV24-1 to TRBJ2-5; no clear D gene. The germline CDR1 and CDR2 sequences are KGHDR and SFDVKD. V was trimmed by 3 bases and J by 5 bases, leaving 9 bases between them. CDR3 size: 13 residues. The CDR3 nucleotides read TGTGCCACCAGTGATCAAGCCCTGGAGACCCAGTACTTC. This codes for CATSDQALETQYF.

In its sample, this clonotype was seen a few times. The V gene is TRBV29-1, the J gene TRBJ2-7; D gene uncertain. CDR3 length: 11 residues. The ends were cut back, 5 bases at V and 4 bases at J, with 9 bases in the middle. The germline gives CDR1 SQVTM, CDR2 ANQGSEA. Written as DNA, the CDR3 is TGCAGCGTTAGGACCGCGTACGAGCAGTACTTC. Translating gives CSVRTAYEQYF.

This clonotype was recorded a few times. This chain uses TRBV12-3 or TRBV12-4 with TRBJ1-5, with D possibly TRBD1 on 6 matching bases. Trimming removed 3 bases from V and 7 bases from J, with 16 bases in between. This CDR3 has 15 amino acids. CDR3: CASSFSRGGGQPQHF. In nucleotides, the CDR3 is TGTGCCAGCAGTTTTAGTAGGGGGGGCGGGCAGCCCCAGCATTTT.

This clonotype occurred a few times. V and J are TRBV4-1 and TRBJ1-1; 7 bases match TRBD1. The V and J ends lost 2 bases and 4 bases, in that order; junction bases with no gene match: 7. The CDR3 runs 15 residues. The germline V gene has CDR1 MGHRA and CDR2 YSYEKL. The CDR3 here is CASSQRAGGSTEAFF. The CDR3 coding sequence is TGCGCCAGCAGCCAACGTGCAGGGGGTTCCACTGAAGCTTTCTTT.

The J gene is TRBJ2-3, the V gene TRBV28; maybe TRBD2 (5 bases). V was pared by 6 bases and J by 4 bases, with 8 bases between. The length of the CDR3 is 12 residues. The germline CDR1 and CDR2 sequences are MDHEN and SYDVKM. The CDR3, as DNA: TGTGCCAGCAGACCGGGGTCAGATACGCAGTATTTT. Translating gives CASRPGSDTQYF. Filled out from reference TRBV28 and TRBJ2-3, the complete variable domain reads DVKVTQSSRYLVKRTGEKVFLECVQDMDHENMFWYRQDPGLGLRLIYFSYDVKMKEKGDIPEGYSVSREKKERFSLILESASTNQTSMYLCASRPGSDTQYFGPGTRLTVL.

In its sample, this clonotype was seen once. The genes are TRBV27 and TRBJ1-2; maybe TRBD1 (5 bases). Germline CDR1 is MNHEY and CDR2 is SMNVEV (reference sequence). Trimming left V 6 bases short and J 8 bases short, with 22 bases between. The CDR3 length is 15 residues. As DNA, the CDR3 is TGTGCCAGCAGAGATTTACTCCAAGGGGAGGGGGGCTACACCTTC. This sequence encodes CASRDLLQGEGGYTF.

The chain links TRBV12-3 or TRBV12-4 to TRBJ1-2; D uncertain. The germline V and J ends were trimmed by 5 bases and 8 bases, with 18 bases remaining between them. This CDR3 spans 14 amino acids. The CDR3: CASSAEARPRGYTF. The DNA for the CDR3 is TGTGCCAGCAGTGCAGAGGCCAGGCCAAGAGGCTACACCTTC.

V is TRBV7-9 and J is TRBJ2-3; D might be TRBD1 or TRBD2, each matching 5 bases. Germline V CDR1 and CDR2: SEHNR, FQNEAQ (reference sequence). Trimming pared 2 bases from V and 1 base from J, leaving 10 bases between. The CDR3 runs 15 residues. The CDR3 region has the DNA TGTGCCAGCAGCTTATGGGACGGACGCACAGATACGCAGTATTTT. As protein: CASSLWDGRTDTQYF.

J is TRBJ2-1 and V is TRBV6-2 or TRBV6-3; D may be TRBD2 (6 bases). The CDR3 length is 11 residues. Germline V gives CDR1 MNHEY, CDR2 SVGEGT. V gave up 2 bases and J gave up 15 bases, with 11 bases separating them. CDR3 coding DNA: TGTGCCAGCAGTTACGCGGGGCCTAGGTTCTTC. Translating it yields CASSYAGPRFF.

The rearrangement uses TRBV7-2 and TRBJ2-2; D might be TRBD1 or TRBD2, each matching 5 bases. In germline, CDR1 is SGHTA, CDR2 FQGNSA. The CDR3 spans 15 residues. Trimming removed 5 bases from V and 1 base from J, with 11 bases in between. The CDR3 here is CASSPSGRNTGELFF. CDR3 in DNA: TGTGCCAGCAGCCCCTCGGGACGGAACACCGGGGAGCTGTTTTTT.

This clonotype was observed a handful of times. This chain uses TRBV7-3 with TRBJ2-1; 8 nucleotides align to TRBD2. The germline V gene encodes CDR1 SGHTA and CDR2 FQGTGA. This CDR3 has 13 residues. After removal of 5 bases from V and 8 bases from J, the junction contained 5 bases not matched to a gene. The CDR3 coding sequence is TGTGCCAGCAGCCTTCCGGGGGGGCATGAGCAGTTCTTC. Protein: CASSLPGGHEQFF.

This chain uses TRBV4-1 with TRBJ2-7; perhaps D is TRBD1 or TRBD2 (7 bases each). Between the trimmed V and J ends, which lost 0 bases and 2 bases, there was a span of 20 bases. This CDR3 has 18 amino acids. In germline, CDR1 is MGHRA, CDR2 YSYEKL. The CDR3 is CASSQDGGGGSPTYEQYF. The CDR3 nucleotides are TGCGCCAGCAGCCAAGATGGGGGAGGGGGCAGCCCAACCTACGAGCAGTACTTC.

The J gene is TRBJ1-1, the V gene TRBV6-6; D is undetermined. Germline assignment: CDR1 MNHNY and CDR2 SVGAGI (reference sequence). This CDR3 is built from 13 residues. V was pared by 7 bases and J by 2 bases, with 11 bases between. The CDR3 DNA is TGTGCCAGCAAAGGGAGCGAAAACACTGAAGCTTTCTTT. It specifies CASKGSENTEAFF.

The chain combines TRBV7-9 with TRBJ1-2, with 10 bases aligning to TRBD1. With 3 bases clipped from V and 8 bases from J, the junction kept 6 bases outside the gene matches. Germline V gene sequence: CDR1 SEHNR, CDR2 FQNEAQ (reference sequence). The CDR3 loop spans 14 amino acids. CDR3 coding DNA: TGTGCCAGCAGCTTCTCCGGGACAGGGGACGGCTACACCTTC. Its translation: CASSFSGTGDGYTF.

The table lists this clonotype with many counts. The CDR3 reads CASSPGTSGQETQYF. CDR3 sequence (DNA): TGTGCCAGCAGCCCCGGGACTAGCGGACAAGAGACCCAGTACTTC. V gene TRBV9 combines with J gene TRBJ2-5; 11 nucleotides line up with TRBD2. Germline CDR1 is SGDLS and CDR2 is YYNGEE. CDR3 size: 15 residues. Losses at the gene ends were 4 bases for V and 2 bases for J; bases not matched to a gene: 4. Variable domain in full (rest from reference TRBV9 and TRBJ2-5): DSGVTQTPKHLITATGQRVTLRCSPRSGDLSVYWYQQSLDQGLQFLIQYYNGEERAKGNILERFSAQQFPDLHSELNLSSLELGDSALYFCASSPGTSGQETQYFGPGTRLLVL.

The V and J genes are TRBV18 and TRBJ1-6; TRBD1 agrees at 9 bases. Per the germline V gene, CDR1 is KGHSH and CDR2 is LQKENI. CDR3 size: 13 residues. J lost 15 bases, V lost 4 bases, and 7 bases had no gene match. CDR3 sequence: CASSRDRDLVLHF. CDR3 nucleotides: TGTGCCAGCTCACGGGACAGGGATCTTGTCCTCCACTTT.